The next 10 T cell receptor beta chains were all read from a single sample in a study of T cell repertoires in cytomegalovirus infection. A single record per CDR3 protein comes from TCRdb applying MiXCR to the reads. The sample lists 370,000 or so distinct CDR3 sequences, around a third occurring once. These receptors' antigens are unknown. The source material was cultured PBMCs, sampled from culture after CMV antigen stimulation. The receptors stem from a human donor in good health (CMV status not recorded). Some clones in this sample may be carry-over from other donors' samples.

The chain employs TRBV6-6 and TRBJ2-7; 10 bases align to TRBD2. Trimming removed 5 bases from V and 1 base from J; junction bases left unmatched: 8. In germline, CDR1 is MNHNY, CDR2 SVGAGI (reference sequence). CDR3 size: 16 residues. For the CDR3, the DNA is TGTGCCAGCAGTCCAGGGATAGCGGGAGGTTCCTACGAGCAGTACTTC. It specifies CASSPGIAGGSYEQYF.

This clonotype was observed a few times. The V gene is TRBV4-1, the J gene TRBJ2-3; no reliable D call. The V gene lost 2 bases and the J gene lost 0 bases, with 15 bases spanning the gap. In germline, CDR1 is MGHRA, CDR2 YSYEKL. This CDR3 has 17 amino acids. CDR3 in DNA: TGCGCCAGCAGCCAATTAGGCCTACGCATTAGCACAGATACGCAGTATTTT. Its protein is CASSQLGLRISTDTQYF.

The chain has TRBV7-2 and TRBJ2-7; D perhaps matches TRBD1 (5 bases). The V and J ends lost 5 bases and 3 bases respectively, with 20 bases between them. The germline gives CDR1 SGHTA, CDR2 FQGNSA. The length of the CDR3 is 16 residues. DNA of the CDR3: TGTGCCAGCAGCCTCCGTTTCGACAGTTACGACTACGAGCAGTACTTC. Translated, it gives CASSLRFDSYDYEQYF.

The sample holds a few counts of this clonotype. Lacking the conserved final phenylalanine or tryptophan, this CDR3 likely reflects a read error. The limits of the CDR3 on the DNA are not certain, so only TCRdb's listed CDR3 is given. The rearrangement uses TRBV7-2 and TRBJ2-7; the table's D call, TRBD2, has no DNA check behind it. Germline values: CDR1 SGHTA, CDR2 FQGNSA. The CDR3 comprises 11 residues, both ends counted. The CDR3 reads CASSYGGRAPI.

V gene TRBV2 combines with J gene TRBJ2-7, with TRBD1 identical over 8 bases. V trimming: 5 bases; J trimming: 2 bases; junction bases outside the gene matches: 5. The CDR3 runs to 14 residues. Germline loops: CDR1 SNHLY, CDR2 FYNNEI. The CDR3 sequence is CASSPGQVPYEQYF. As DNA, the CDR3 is TGTGCCAGCAGTCCGGGACAGGTGCCCTACGAGCAGTACTTC.

The CDR3 DNA is TGTGCCAGCAGTGAATATGGTAGCAGTTACTACAATGAGCAGTTCTTC. It is translated as CASSEYGSSYYNEQFF. This chain uses TRBV25-1 with TRBJ2-1; D not resolved. V gave up 0 bases and J gave up 3 bases, with 12 bases separating them. Germline lookup yields CDR1 MGHDK and CDR2 SYGVNS. The CDR3 has 16 residues.

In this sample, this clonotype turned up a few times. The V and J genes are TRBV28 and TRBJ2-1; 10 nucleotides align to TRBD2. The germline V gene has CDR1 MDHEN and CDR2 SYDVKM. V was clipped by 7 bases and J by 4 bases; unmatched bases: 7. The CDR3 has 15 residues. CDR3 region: CASNKLAGNYNEQFF. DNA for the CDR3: TGTGCCAGCAACAAACTAGCGGGAAATTACAATGAGCAGTTCTTC.

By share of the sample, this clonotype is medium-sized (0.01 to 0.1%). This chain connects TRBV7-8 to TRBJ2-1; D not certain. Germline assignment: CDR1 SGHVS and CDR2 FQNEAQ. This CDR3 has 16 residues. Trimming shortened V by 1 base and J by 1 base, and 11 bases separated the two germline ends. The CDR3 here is CASSLEGGWSYNEQFF. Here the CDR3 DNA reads TGTGCCAGCAGCTTAGAGGGTGGCTGGTCCTACAATGAGCAGTTCTTC.

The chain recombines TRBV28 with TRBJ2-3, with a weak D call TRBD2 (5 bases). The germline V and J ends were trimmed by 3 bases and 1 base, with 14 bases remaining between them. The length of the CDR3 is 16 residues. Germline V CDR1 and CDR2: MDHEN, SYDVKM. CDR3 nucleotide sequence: TGTGCCAGCAGTTTGAGGCGGGCGAAAGGCACAGATACGCAGTATTTT. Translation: CASSLRRAKGTDTQYF.

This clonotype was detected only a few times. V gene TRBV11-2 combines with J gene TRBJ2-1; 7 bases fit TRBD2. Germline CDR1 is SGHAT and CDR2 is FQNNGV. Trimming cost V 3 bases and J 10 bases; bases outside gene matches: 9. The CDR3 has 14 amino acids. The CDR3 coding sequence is TGTGCCAGCAGCTTGTGGACTAGTCCTAAGGAGCAGTTCTTC. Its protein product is CASSLWTSPKEQFF.